The 19 T cell receptor beta chains given below trace back to one sample, sequenced in a study of blood T cell repertoires in COVID-19 (dated by TCRdb to the early 2020s). The library was generated by the immunoSEQ multiplex PCR assay. Here the immuneACCESS table is served through TCRdb, limited to in-frame sequences with V and J called. Missing clones are a known gap in these copies; in checked studies unresolved V genes cover under half, and the rest lacks a known reason. The sample includes some 400,000 clones, with around 87% observed a single time. 2% to 2.5% of the sample lies in the top ten. Sequenced sample: peripheral blood. These receptors originate from a woman between 55 and 75 years old with COVID-19, enrolled during active disease.

The chain couples TRBV18 to TRBJ1-2; possible D gene TRBD1, 6 bases. V was shortened by 6 bases and J by 2 bases, with 13 bases between the two germline ends. The CDR3 has 14 residues. Per the germline V gene, CDR1 is KGHSH and CDR2 is LQKENI. The CDR3 sequence is CASSNSDRNYGYTF. The CDR3 region has the DNA TGTGCCAGCTCCAACTCAGACAGGAACTATGGCTACACCTTC.

This clone occurred a few times. The chain uses TRBV6-5 and TRBJ1-5; 9 bases agree with TRBD1. CDR3 length equals 15 residues. V lost 5 bases to trimming and J lost 2 bases; unmatched junction nucleotides: 4. Germline CDR1 and CDR2: MNHEY and SVGAGI. DNA of the CDR3: TGTGCCAGCAGTCCGGACAGGGGAGGCAATCAGCCCCAGCATTTT. It translates to CASSPDRGGNQPQHF.

The chain is built from TRBV2 and TRBJ1-6; D not certain. V was shortened by 1 base and J by 7 bases, with 5 bases between the two germline ends. The CDR3 runs 13 residues. Germline V gene sequence: CDR1 SNHLY, CDR2 FYNNEI. CDR3 in amino acids: CASSEGANSPLHF. The DNA for the CDR3 is TGTGCCAGCAGTGAAGGGGCAAATTCACCCCTCCACTTT.

The J gene is TRBJ1-2, the V gene TRBV18; 12 bases map to TRBD1. CDR3 length equals 17 residues. Germline V gene lookup returns CDR1 KGHSH and CDR2 LQKENI. The J segment lost 6 bases and the V segment lost 1 base, leaving 9 bases of the junction unmatched. The CDR3 nucleotides are TGTGCCAGCTCACCACGAGGCGGGACAGGGGGCATTGATGGCTACACCTTC. This encodes CASSPRGGTGGIDGYTF.

The chain joins TRBV6-5 to TRBJ2-6; TRBD1 might be the D (6 bases). CDR1 is MNHEY and CDR2 is SVGAGI in the germline V gene. Trimming shortened V by 2 bases and J by 17 bases, and 19 bases separated the two germline ends. This CDR3 comprises 14 residues. Here the CDR3 reads CASSYRSGANVLTF. The DNA for the CDR3 is TGTGCCAGCAGTTACCGGTCAGGGGCCAACGTTTTGACTTTC.

The chain has TRBV6-5 and TRBJ1-2; perhaps TRBD1 as D (5 bases). The germline CDR1 and CDR2 sequences are MNHEY and SVGAGI. The CDR3 is 12 residues long. Trimming took 6 bases from V and 4 from J, leaving 9 bases between them. As DNA, the CDR3 is TGTGCCAGCAGCGACAGACTCTATGGCTACACCTTC. Translating it yields CASSDRLYGYTF.

The chain couples TRBV19 to TRBJ2-1; TRBD2 agrees at 10 bases. This CDR3 has 15 residues. J was trimmed by 9 bases and V by 7 bases; bases with no gene match: 12. Germline assignment: CDR1 LNHDA and CDR2 SQIVND (reference sequence). Here the CDR3 reads CASILSSGGPREQFF. The CDR3 bases are TGTGCCAGTATCCTGAGTAGCGGGGGGCCCCGTGAGCAGTTCTTC.

This CDR3 is CASCPTRREQYF. The CDR3 nucleotides are TGTGCCAGCTGTCCCACTCGGCGGGAGCAGTACTTC. The chain joins TRBV6-6 to TRBJ2-7; D unresolved. The CDR3 is 12 amino acids. V was shortened by 8 bases and J by 7 bases, with 15 bases between the two germline ends. CDR1 and CDR2 from the germline V gene are MNHNY and SVGAGI (reference sequence).

This clone was counted once. V gene TRBV5-5 combines with J gene TRBJ1-1, with 9 nucleotides matching TRBD1. V lost 0 bases to trimming and J lost 1 base; unmatched junction nucleotides: 13. The CDR3 is made up of 19 amino acids. From germline, CDR1 is SGHKS and CDR2 YYEKEE (reference sequence). As DNA, the CDR3 is TGTGCCAGCAGCTTGGAAGGACAGGGGATTTCTCGTGCGAACACTGAAGCTTTCTTT. The encoded protein is CASSLEGQGISRANTEAFF.

The chain joins TRBV4-1 to TRBJ2-7; 8 nucleotides line up with TRBD1. The CDR3 spans 16 residues. The V segment lost 0 bases and the J segment 3 bases; nucleotides outside the gene matches: 7. Germline CDR1 reads MGHRA; CDR2 reads YSYEKL. DNA of the CDR3: TGCGCCAGCAGCCAAGATAGGGACAGGAGATACTACGAGCAGTACTTC. The encoded protein is CASSQDRDRRYYEQYF.

This chain joins TRBV10-3 and TRBJ1-6, with D hard to call. The length of the CDR3 is 13 residues. The V gene's germline CDR1 is ENHRY and CDR2 SYGVKD. Trimming removed 3 bases at V and 14 bases at J, with 14 bases between. CDR3 sequence reads: CAISDPTGVALHF. DNA of the CDR3: TGTGCCATCAGTGACCCCACCGGGGTGGCCCTCCACTTT.

The V gene is TRBV6-6, the J gene TRBJ1-4; the D gene is possibly TRBD1 (6 bases). From germline, CDR1 is MNHNY and CDR2 SVGAGI (reference sequence). The CDR3 runs 16 residues. Deletions cut 2 bases from V and 4 bases from J, with 14 bases between. The CDR3 DNA is TGTGCCAGCAGTTACGAAGGTCAGGGGTTTAATGAAAAACTGTTTTTT. Translated, it gives CASSYEGQGFNEKLFF.

This chain joins TRBV7-8 and TRBJ1-1; TRBD1 is a possible D gene (5 bases). Between the trimmed V and J ends, which lost 1 base and 5 bases, there was a span of 11 bases. Germline V CDR1 and CDR2: SGHVS, FQNEAQ. The CDR3 consists of 14 residues. Here the CDR3 DNA reads TGTGCCAGCAGCTTAGTGGGGGGGTGGACTGAAGCTTTCTTT. Translation gives CASSLVGGWTEAFF. Using reference TRBV7-8 and TRBJ1-1 for the parts outside the CDR3, the full variable domain is GAGVSQSPRYKVAKRGQDVALRCDPISGHVSLFWYQQALGQGPEFLTYFQNEAQLDKSGLPSDRFFAERPEGSVSTLKIQRTQQEDSAVYLCASSLVGGWTEAFFGQGTRLTVV.

The chain employs TRBV19 and TRBJ2-3, with 8 bases aligning to TRBD1. CDR1 is LNHDA and CDR2 is SQIVND in the germline V gene (reference sequence). The CDR3 has 14 residues. Trimming took 11 bases from V and 5 from J; bases not matched to a gene: 12. The CDR3 loop is CAGGTGGLKDTQYF. CDR3 sequence (DNA): TGTGCCGGGGGGACAGGAGGGCTCAAAGATACGCAGTATTTT.

The chain carries TRBV13 and TRBJ1-6; tentatively, D is TRBD1 (6 bases). Germline CDR1 reads PRHDT; CDR2 reads FYEKMQ (reference sequence). The CDR3 extends over 15 amino acids. Between the trimmed V and J ends, which lost 5 bases and 9 bases, there was a span of 17 bases. CDR3 region: CASSQYRVGGSPLHF. In DNA form, the CDR3 reads TGTGCCAGCAGCCAATACAGGGTTGGTGGTTCACCCCTCCACTTT.

The chain recombines TRBV3-1 (or the pseudogene TRBV3-2) with TRBJ2-5; no firm D call. V was pared by 4 bases and J by 4 bases, with 7 bases between. The CDR3 is 12 amino acids. CDR1 is LGHDT and CDR2 is YNNKEL in the germline V gene (reference sequence). CDR3 residues: CASSLFRETQYF. The CDR3 DNA reads TGTGCCAGCAGCCTCTTTAGAGAGACCCAGTACTTC.

The chain has TRBV4-1 and TRBJ1-1; TRBD1 aligns across 7 bases. The CDR3 has 18 residues. Germline loops: CDR1 MGHRA, CDR2 YSYEKL. J was trimmed by 3 bases and V by 3 bases; bases with no gene match: 16. CDR3 in amino acids: CASSHGVTGPPKDTEAFF. In DNA, the CDR3 is TGCGCCAGCAGCCATGGCGTGACAGGGCCCCCGAAGGACACTGAAGCTTTCTTT.

This clone was observed a handful of times. V gene TRBV5-1 combines with J gene TRBJ1-5, with TRBD1 matching over 7 bases. CDR1 is SGHRS and CDR2 is YFSETQ in the germline V gene. CDR3 length equals 15 residues. Trimming took 2 bases from V and 4 from J; bases not matched to a gene: 6. Here the CDR3 DNA reads TGCGCCAGCAGCTTTGGTGACAGGGAGAATCAGCCCCAGCATTTT. Protein product: CASSFGDRENQPQHF.

This chain joins TRBV3-1 (or the pseudogene TRBV3-2) and TRBJ1-4, with D tentatively TRBD1 (5 bases). This CDR3 comprises 15 residues. From germline, CDR1 is LGHDT and CDR2 YNNKEL (reference sequence). Trimming stripped 1 base from V and 5 bases from J, with 11 bases between. The CDR3 sequence: CASSQVPRVNEKLFF. CDR3 nucleotide sequence: TGTGCCAGCAGCCAAGTACCCAGGGTAAATGAAAAACTGTTTTTT.